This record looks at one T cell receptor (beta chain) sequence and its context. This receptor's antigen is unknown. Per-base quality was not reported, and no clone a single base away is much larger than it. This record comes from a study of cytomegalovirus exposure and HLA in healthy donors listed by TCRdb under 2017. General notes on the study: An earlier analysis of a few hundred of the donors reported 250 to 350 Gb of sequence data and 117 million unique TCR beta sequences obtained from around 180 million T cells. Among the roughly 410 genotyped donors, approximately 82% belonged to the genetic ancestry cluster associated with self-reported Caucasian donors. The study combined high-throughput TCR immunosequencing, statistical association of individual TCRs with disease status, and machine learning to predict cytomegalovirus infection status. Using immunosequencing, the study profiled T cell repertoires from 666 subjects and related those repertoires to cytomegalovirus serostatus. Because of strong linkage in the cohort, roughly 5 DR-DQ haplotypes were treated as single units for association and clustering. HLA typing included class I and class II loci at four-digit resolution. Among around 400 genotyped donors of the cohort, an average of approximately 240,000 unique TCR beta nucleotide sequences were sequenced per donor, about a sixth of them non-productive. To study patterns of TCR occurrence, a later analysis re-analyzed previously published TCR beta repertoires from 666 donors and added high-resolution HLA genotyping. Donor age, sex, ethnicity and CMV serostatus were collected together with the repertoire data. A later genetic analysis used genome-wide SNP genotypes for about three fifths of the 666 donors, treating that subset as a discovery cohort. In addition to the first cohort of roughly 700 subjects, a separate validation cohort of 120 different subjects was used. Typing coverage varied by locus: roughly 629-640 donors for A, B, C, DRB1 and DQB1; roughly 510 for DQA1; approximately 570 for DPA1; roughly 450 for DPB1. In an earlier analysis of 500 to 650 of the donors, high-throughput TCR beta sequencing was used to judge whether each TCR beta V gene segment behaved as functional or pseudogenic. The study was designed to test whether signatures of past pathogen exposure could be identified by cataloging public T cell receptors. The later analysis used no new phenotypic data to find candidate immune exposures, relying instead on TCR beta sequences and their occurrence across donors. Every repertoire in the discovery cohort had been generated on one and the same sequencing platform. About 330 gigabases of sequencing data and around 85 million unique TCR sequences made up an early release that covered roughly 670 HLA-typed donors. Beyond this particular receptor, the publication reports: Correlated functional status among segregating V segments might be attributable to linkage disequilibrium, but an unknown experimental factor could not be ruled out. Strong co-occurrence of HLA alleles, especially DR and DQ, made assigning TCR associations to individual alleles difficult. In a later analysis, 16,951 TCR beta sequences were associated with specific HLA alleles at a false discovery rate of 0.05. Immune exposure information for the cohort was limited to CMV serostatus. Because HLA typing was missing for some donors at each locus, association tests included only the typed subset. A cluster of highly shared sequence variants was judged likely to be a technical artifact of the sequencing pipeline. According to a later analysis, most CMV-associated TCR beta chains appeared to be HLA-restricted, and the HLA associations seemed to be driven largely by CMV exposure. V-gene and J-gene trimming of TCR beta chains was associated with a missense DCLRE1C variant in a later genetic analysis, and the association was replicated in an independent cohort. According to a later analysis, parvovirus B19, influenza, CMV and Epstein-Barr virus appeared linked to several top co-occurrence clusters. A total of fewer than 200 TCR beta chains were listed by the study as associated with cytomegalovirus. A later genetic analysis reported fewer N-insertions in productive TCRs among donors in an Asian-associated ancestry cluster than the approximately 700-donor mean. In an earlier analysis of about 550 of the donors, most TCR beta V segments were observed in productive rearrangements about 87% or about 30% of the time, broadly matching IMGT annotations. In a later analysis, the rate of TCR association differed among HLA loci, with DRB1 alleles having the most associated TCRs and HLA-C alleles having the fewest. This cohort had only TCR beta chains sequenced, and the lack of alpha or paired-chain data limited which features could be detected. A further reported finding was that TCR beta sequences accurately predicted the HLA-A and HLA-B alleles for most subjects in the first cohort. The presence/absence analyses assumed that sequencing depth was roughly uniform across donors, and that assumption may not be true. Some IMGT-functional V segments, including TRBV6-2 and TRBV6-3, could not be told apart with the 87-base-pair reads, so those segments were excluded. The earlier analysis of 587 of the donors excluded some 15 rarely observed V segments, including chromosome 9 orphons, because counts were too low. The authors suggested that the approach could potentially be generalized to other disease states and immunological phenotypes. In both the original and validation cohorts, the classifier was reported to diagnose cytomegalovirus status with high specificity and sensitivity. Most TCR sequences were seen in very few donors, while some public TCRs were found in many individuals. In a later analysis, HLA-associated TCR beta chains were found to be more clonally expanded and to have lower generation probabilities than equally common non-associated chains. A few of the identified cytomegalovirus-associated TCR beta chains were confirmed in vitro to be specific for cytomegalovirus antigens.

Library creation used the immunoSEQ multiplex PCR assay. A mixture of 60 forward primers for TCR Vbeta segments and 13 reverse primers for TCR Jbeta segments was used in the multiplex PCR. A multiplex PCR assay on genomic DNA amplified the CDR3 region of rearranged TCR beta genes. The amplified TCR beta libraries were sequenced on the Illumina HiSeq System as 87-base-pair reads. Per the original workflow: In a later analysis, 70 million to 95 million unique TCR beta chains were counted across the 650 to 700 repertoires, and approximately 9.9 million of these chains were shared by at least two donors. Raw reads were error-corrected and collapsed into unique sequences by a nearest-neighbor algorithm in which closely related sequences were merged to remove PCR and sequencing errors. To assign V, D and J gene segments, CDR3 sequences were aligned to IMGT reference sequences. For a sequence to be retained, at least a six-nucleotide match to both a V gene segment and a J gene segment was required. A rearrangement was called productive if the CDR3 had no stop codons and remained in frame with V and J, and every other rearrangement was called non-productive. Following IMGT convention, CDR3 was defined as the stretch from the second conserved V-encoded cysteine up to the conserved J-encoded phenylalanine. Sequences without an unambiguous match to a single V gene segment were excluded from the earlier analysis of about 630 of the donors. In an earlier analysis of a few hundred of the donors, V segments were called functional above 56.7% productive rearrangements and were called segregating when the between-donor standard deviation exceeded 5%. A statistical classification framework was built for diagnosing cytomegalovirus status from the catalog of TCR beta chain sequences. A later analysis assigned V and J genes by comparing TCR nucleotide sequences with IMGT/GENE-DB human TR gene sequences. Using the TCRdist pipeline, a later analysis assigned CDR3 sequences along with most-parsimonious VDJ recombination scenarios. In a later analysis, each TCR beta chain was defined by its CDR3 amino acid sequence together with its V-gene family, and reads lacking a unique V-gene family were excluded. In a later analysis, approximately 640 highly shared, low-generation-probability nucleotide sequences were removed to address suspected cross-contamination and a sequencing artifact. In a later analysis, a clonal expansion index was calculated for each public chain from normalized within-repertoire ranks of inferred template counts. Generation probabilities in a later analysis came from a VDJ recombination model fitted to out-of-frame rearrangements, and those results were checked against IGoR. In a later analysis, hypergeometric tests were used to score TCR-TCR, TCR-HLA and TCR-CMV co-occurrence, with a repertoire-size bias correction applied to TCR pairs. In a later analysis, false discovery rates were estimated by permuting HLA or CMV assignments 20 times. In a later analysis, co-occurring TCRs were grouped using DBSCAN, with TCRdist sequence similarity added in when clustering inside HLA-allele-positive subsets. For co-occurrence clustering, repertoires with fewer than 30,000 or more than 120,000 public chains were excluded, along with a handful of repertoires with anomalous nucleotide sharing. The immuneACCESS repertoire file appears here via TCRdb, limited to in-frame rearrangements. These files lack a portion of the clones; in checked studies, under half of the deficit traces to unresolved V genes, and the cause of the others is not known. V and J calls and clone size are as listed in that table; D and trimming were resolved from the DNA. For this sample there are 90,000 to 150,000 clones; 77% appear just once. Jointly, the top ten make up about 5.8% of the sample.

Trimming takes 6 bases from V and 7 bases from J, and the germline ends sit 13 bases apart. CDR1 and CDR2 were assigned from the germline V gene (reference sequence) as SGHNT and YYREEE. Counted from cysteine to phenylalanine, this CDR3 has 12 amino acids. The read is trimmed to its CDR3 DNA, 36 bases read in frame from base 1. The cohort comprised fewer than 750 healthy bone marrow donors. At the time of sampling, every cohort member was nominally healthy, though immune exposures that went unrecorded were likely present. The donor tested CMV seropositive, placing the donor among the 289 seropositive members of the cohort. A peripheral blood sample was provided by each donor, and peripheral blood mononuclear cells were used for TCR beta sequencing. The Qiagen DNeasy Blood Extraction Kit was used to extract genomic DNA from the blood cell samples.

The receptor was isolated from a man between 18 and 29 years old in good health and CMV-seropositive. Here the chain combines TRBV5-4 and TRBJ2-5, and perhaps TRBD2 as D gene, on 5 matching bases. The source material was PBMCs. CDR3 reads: CASIEGSGTQYF. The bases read TGTGCCAGCATAGAGGGCTCAGGGACCCAGTACTTC. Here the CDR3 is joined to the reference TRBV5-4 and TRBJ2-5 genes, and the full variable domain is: ETGVTQSPTHLIKTRGQQVTLRCSSQSGHNTVSWYQQALGQGPQFIFQYYREEENGRGNFPPRFSGLQFPNYSSELNVNALELDDSALYLCASIEGSGTQYFGPGTRLLVL.